Shown below are 4 T cell receptor beta chains from a single sample sequenced in a study of blood T cell repertoires in COVID-19. TCRdb's copy holds only in-frame clones and misses some; the assay was immunoSEQ multiplex PCR. The sample lists approximately 300,000 clones, roughly 90% occurring once. The sequenced sample was peripheral blood. These TCRs come from a woman younger than 45 with COVID-19, enrolled during active disease.

This chain links TRBV29-1 with TRBJ2-2; 10 nucleotides match TRBD1. There are 12 residues in the CDR3. The V gene's germline CDR1 is SQVTM and CDR2 ANQGSEA. V lost 7 bases and J lost 6; bases outside the gene matches: 2. The CDR3 coding sequence is TGCAGCGGGGGACAGGGGCCCGGGGAGCTGTTTTTT. Amino acids: CSGGQGPGELFF.

The chain carries TRBV5-6 and TRBJ2-7; D may be TRBD2 (6 bases). The V gene's germline CDR1 is SGHDT and CDR2 YYEEEE. The V and J ends lost 2 bases and 6 bases respectively, with 21 bases between them. The CDR3 length is 16 residues. Here the CDR3 DNA reads TGTGCCAGCAGCTTTTTTAGCGGCAGGGCCTTTTCCGAGCAGTACTTC. It encodes CASSFFSGRAFSEQYF. The full variable domain, completed using reference TRBV5-6 and TRBJ2-7, is DAGVTQSPTHLIKTRGQQVTLRCSPKSGHDTVSWYQQALGQGPQFIFQYYEEEERQRGNFPDRFSGHQFPNYSSELNVNALLLGDSALYLCASSFFSGRAFSEQYFGPGTRLTVT.

The chain carries TRBV6-2 or TRBV6-3 and TRBJ2-1; TRBD2 matches 12 bases. Germline CDR1 reads MNHEY; CDR2 reads SVGEGT. The V gene end was trimmed by 3 bases and the J gene end by 0 bases; junction bases not matched to a gene: 3. This CDR3 spans 17 amino acids. The CDR3 protein is CASSYTSGRSSYNEQFF. In nucleotides, the CDR3 is TGTGCCAGCAGTTATACTAGCGGGAGGAGCTCCTACAATGAGCAGTTCTTC.

The chain carries TRBV5-1 and TRBJ2-7; D call uncertain. This CDR3 spans 15 amino acids. V was clipped by 0 bases and J by 2 bases, with 12 bases between them. Germline V CDR1 and CDR2: SGHRS, YFSETQ. Here the CDR3 DNA reads TGCGCCAGCAGCTTGGGCCAGGCCAACACCTACGAGCAGTACTTC. This encodes CASSLGQANTYEQYF.